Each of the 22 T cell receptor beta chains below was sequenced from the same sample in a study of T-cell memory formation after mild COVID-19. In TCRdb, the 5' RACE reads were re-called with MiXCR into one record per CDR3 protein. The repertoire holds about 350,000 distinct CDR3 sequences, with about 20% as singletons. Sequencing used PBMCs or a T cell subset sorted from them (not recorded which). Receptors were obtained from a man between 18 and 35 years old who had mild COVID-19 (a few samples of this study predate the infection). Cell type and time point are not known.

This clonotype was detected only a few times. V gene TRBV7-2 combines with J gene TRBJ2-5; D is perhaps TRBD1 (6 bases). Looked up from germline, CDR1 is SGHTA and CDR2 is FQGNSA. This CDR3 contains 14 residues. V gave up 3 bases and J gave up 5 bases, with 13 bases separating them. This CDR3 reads CASSFQGMGETQYF. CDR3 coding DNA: TGTGCCAGCAGCTTTCAGGGGATGGGGGAGACCCAGTACTTC.

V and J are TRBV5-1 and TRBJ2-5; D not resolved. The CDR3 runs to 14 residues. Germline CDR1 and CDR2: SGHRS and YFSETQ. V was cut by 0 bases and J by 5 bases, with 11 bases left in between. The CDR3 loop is CASSLEGPNETQYF. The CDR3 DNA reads TGCGCCAGCAGCTTGGAGGGTCCTAATGAGACCCAGTACTTC.

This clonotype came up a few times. The CDR3 loop is CASSEYTQDGYTF. As DNA, the CDR3 is TGTGCCAGCAGTGAATACACACAAGATGGCTACACCTTC. The rearrangement links TRBV25-1 to TRBJ1-2, with no clear D. This CDR3 is built from 13 residues. Per germline, CDR1 MGHDK and CDR2 SYGVNS. V was pared by 0 bases and J by 6 bases, with 8 bases between.

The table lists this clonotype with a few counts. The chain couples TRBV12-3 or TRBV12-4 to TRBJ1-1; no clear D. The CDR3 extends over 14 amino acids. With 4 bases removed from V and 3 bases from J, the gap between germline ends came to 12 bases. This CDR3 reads CASSSWFKDTEAFF. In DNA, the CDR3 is TGTGCCAGCAGTTCTTGGTTTAAGGACACTGAAGCTTTCTTT.

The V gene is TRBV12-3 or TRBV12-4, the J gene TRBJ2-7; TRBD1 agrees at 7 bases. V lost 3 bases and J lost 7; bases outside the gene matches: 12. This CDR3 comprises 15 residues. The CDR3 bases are TGTGCCAGCAGTTTGAAGGGGGCCTCCTGGGGGGAGCAGTACTTC. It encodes CASSLKGASWGEQYF.

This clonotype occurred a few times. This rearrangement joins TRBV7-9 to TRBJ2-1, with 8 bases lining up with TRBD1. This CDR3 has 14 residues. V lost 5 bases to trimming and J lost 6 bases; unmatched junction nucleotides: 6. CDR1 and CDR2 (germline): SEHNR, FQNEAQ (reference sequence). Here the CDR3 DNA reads TGTGCCAGCAGCCTTGCGGGACAGGCCAATGAGCAGTTCTTC. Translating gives CASSLAGQANEQFF.

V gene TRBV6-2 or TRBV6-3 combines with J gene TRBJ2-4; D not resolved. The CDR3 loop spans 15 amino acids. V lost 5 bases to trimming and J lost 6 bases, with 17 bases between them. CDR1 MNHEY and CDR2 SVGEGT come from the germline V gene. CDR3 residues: CASSEHDRYLNIQYF. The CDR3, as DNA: TGTGCCAGCAGTGAACACGACCGATACCTAAACATTCAGTACTTC.

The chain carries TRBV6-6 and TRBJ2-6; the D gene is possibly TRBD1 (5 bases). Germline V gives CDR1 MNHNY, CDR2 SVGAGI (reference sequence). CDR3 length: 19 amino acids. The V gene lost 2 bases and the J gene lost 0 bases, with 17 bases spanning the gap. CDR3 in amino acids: CASSYSQQVARSGANVLTF. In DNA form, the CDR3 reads TGTGCCAGCAGTTACAGTCAACAGGTGGCCCGCTCTGGGGCCAACGTCCTGACTTTC.

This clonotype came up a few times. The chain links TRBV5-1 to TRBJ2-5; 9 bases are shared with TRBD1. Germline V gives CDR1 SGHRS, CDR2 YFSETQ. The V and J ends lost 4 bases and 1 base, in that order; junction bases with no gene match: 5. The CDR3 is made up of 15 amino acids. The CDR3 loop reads CASSTGTGRQETQYF. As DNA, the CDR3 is TGCGCCAGCAGCACCGGGACAGGGCGCCAAGAGACCCAGTACTTC. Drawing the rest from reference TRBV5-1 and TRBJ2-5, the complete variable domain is KAGVTQTPRYLIKTRGQQVTLSCSPISGHRSVSWYQQTPGQGLQFLFEYFSETQRNKGNFPGRFSGRQFSNSRSEMNVSTLELGDSALYLCASSTGTGRQETQYFGPGTRLLVL.

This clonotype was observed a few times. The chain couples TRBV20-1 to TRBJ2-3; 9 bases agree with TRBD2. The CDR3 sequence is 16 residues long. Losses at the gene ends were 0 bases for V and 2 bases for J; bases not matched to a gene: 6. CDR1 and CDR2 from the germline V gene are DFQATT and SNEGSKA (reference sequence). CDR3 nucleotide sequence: TGCAGTGCTAGAGAGGCGGGGGGGCCGAACACAGATACGCAGTATTTT. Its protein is CSAREAGGPNTDTQYF.

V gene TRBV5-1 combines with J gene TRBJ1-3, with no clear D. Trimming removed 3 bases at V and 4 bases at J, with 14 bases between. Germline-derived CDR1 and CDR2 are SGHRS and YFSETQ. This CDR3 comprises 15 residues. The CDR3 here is CASSYLAGAGNTIYF. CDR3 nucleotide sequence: TGCGCCAGCAGCTATCTAGCAGGAGCGGGAAACACCATATATTTT.

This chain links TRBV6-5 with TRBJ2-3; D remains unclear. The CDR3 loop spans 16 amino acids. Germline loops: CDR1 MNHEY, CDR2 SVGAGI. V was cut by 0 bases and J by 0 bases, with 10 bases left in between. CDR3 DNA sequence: TGTGCCAGCAGTTACTCTGGAGAAACTAGCACAGATACGCAGTATTTT. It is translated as CASSYSGETSTDTQYF.

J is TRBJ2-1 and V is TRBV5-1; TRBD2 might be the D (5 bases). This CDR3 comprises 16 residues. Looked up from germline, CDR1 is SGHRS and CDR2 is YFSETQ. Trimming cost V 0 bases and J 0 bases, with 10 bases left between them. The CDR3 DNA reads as TGCGCCAGCAGCTTGGCCGGGGTCCTCTCCTACAATGAGCAGTTCTTC. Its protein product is CASSLAGVLSYNEQFF.

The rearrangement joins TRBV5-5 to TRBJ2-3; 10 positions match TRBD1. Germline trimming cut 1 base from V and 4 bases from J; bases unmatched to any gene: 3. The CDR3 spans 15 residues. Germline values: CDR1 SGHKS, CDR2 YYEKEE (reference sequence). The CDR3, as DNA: TGTGCCAGCAGCTTGAGACAGGGGGCTGCAGATACGCAGTATTTT. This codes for CASSLRQGAADTQYF.

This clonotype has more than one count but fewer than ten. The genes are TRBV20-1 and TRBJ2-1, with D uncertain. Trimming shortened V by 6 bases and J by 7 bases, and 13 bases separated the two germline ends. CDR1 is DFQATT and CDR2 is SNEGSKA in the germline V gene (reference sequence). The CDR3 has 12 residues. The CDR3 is CSAGWARNEQFF. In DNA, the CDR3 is TGCAGTGCCGGCTGGGCTAGGAATGAGCAGTTCTTC.

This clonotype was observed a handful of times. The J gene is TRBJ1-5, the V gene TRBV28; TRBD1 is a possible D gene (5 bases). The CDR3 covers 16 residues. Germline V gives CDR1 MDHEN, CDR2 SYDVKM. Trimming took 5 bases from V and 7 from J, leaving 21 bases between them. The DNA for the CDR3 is TGTGCCAGCAGTCCTCGGGACTTCGGAAGGAAACAGCCCCAGCATTTT. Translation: CASSPRDFGRKQPQHF.

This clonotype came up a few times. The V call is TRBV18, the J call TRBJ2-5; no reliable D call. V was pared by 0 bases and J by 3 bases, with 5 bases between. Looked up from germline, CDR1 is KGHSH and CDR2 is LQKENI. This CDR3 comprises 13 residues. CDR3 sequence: CASSPPLKETQYF. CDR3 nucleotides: TGTGCCAGCTCACCACCCCTGAAAGAGACCCAGTACTTC.

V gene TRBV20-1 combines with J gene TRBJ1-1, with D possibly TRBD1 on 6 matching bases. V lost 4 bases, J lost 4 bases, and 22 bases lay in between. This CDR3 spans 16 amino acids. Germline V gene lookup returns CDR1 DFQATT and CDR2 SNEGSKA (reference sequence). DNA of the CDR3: TGCAGTGCTACCGACAGGTGGACGGGACAAACCACTGAAGCTTTCTTT. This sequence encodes CSATDRWTGQTTEAFF.

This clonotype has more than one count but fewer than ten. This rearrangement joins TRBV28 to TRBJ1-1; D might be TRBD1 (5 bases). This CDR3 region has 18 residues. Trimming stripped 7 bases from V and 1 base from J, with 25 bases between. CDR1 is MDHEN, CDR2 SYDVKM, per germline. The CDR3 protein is CASNYRISMDFRNTEAFF. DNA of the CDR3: TGTGCCAGCAATTACAGGATTTCTATGGACTTTAGGAACACTGAAGCTTTCTTT.

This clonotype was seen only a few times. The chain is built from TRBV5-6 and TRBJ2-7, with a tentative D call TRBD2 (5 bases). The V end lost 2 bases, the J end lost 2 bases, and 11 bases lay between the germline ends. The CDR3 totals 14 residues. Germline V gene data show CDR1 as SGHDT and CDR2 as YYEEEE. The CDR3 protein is CASSFGDFTYEQYV. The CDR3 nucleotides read TGTGCCAGCAGCTTCGGGGATTTTACCTACGAGCAGTACGTC.

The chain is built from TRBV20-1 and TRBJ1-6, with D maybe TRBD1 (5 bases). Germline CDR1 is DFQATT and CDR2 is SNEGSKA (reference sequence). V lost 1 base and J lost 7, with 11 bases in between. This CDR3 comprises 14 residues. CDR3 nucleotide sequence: TGCAGTGCTAGAGTTGGCAGGGACAATTCACCCCTCCACTTT. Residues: CSARVGRDNSPLHF.

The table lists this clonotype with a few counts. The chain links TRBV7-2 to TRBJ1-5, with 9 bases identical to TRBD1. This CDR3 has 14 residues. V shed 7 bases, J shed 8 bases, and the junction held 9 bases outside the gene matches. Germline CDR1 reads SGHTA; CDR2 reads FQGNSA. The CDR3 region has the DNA TGTGCCAGCACTCCGGGACAGGGTCTGGAGCCCCAGCATTTT. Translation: CASTPGQGLEPQHF.